The clone carrying this TCR beta chain was seen only a few times. What it recognizes is unknown. This specimen belongs to a study of cytomegalovirus exposure and HLA in healthy donors. About the research overall: It was reported in a later analysis that the same platform had been used for the 120 validation repertoires as for the 666 first-cohort repertoires.

Study-level results: It was confirmed in vitro that a few of the CMV-associated chains were specific for CMV antigens. It was found in a later analysis that first-cohort TCR clusters tended to co-occur in the 100 to 150 validation repertoires.

The germline CDR1 and CDR2 sequences are MNHNS and SASEGT. V lost 3 bases and J lost 2; bases outside the gene matches: 5. The CDR3 loop spans 15 amino acids. Sequencing used immunoSEQ multiplex PCR; TCRdb keeps in-frame clones, though not all of them. This sample has roughly 65,000 clones, with around 96% found just once. The approximately 120-subject validation cohort, separate from the approximately 670-subject first cohort, included the donors. Sequences were obtained from PBMCs. This TCR was recovered from a man younger than 35 in good health and CMV-seropositive. The chain combines TRBV6-1 with TRBJ2-7, with 9 nucleotides matching TRBD1. This chain's CDR3 is CASSDGDRVPYEQYF. The CDR3 nucleotides are TGTGCCAGCAGTGACGGGGACAGGGTTCCCTACGAGCAGTACTTC.